This paragraph covers one TCR beta chain sequence. Per the original methods: Reference gene primer amplification gave estimated nucleated cell counts. The repertoire was sequenced with immunoSEQ multiplex PCR; TCRdb's copy has only in-frame clones and lacks some. V and J calls and clone size are copied from that table; D and trimming were computed from the DNA. The sample lists 150,000 to 200,000 clones, around nine tenths occurring once. The data belong to a study of blood T cell repertoires in COVID-19. Study information: Samples came from the United States, Italy and Spain, spanning acute and convalescent COVID-19. T cells, B-cell-depleted T cells, or PBMCs supplied cDNA or gDNA.

Trimming took 2 bases from V and 5 from J, leaving 6 bases between them. This CDR3 is built from 12 residues. The TCR comes from a man aged 40-50 years with active or convalescent COVID-19. The sequencing sample was made of peripheral blood. The V gene is TRBV12-3 or TRBV12-4, the J gene TRBJ2-5; D gene ambiguous. The CDR3 DNA reads as TGTGCCAGCAGTTTATTTCGGGAGACCCAGTACTTC. Protein product: CASSLFRETQYF.